Listed here is a single TCR beta chain. One end of the junction fails to match germline, which may point to a read error. The sample originates from a study of identical twins. Template switching introduced a universal primer site, and the cDNA bore unique molecular identifiers. MiXCR, run by TCRdb on the 5' RACE reads, gives a single entry per CDR3 protein. Among approximately 260,000 distinct CDR3 sequences listed, around an eighth were seen once. Germline loops: CDR1 SGHTA, CDR2 FQGNSA. The CDR3 covers 13 residues. The chain links TRBV7-2 to TRBJ2-3; D tentatively reads TRBD1 or TRBD2 (6 bases each). What was sequenced was memory (CD45RO+) T cells sorted from blood. The receptor's source is a woman aged 18-29 years in good health. The CDR3 DNA follows: TGTGCCAGCAGTTTAGCGGAAGGGGGGACGCAGTATTTT. Residues: CASSLAEGGTQYF.